This T cell receptor (beta chain) was recorded in a study of blood T cell repertoires in COVID-19. Individuals aged about 18 to 90 years were recruited from 20 to 25 US areas. Germline loops: CDR1 LGHNT, CDR2 FRNRAP. V lost 4 bases and J lost 6, with 24 bases in between. The CDR3 contains 17 residues. Repertoires were generated with immunoSEQ multiplex PCR, while TCRdb's copy carries only in-frame clones and drops some. The sample carries 150,000 to 200,000 clones, over 75% recorded once. Sequencing was performed on PBMCs or T cells enriched from blood (not recorded which). V is TRBV12-5 and J is TRBJ1-2, with TRBD1 as a possible D gene (6 bases). The receptor's source is a middle-aged man who had recovered from COVID-19. The CDR3 is CASGWITGTPPRDGYTF. The CDR3 coding sequence is TGTGCTAGTGGTTGGATAACCGGGACACCGCCTAGGGATGGCTACACCTTC.